This T cell receptor beta chain was recovered during a study of control samples from healthy donors and cancer patients. The table came from immunoSEQ multiplex PCR; TCRdb's copy has only in-frame clones and leaves some out. Here the sample spans around 170,000 clones, around 90% being singletons. V shed 4 bases, J shed 4 bases, and the junction held 5 bases outside the gene matches. Germline CDR1 LGHDT, CDR2 YNNKEL (reference sequence). The CDR3 is made up of 14 amino acids. The rearrangement joins TRBV3-1 (or the pseudogene TRBV3-2) to TRBJ2-3, with 7 nucleotides matching TRBD1. The receptor was derived from a woman aged 25 to 45 in good health. Sequencing was done on a sample of blood. CDR3: CASSLLTGADTQYF. In DNA, the CDR3 is TGTGCCAGCAGCCTCCTAACAGGGGCAGATACGCAGTATTTT.